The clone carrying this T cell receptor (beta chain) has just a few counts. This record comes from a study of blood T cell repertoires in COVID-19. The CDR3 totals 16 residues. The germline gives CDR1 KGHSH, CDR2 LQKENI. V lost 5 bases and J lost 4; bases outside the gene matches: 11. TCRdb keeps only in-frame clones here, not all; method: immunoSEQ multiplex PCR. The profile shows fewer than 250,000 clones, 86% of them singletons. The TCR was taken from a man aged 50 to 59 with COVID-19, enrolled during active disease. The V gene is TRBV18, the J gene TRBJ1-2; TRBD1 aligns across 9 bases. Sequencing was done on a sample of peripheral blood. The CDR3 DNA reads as TGTGCCAGCTCAGAAGGGACAGGGACTATATCCTATGGCTACACCTTC. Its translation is CASSEGTGTISYGYTF.